A selection of T cell receptor beta chains follows, all from one sample in a study of monozygotic twins with inflammatory bowel disease. No DNA is given; TCRdb re-called the 5' RACE reads and lists each CDR3 protein once. The sample holds 400,000 or so distinct CDR3 sequences. The sample consisted of blood. Receptors originate from a human donor with ulcerative colitis or Crohn's disease, or a healthy co-twin of an affected twin (not recorded which). Each CDR3 is given with its conserved first and last residue.

>TRBV6-1|TRBJ2-5
CASSRKPGQGRETQYF
>TRBV6-1|TRBJ1-2
CASSILLFYGYTF
>TRBV6-6|TRBJ2-7
CASSYGRGNEQYF
>TRBV20-1|TRBJ1-1
CSAYDRPLVAFF
>TRBV4-2|TRBJ1-6
CASSQEKQGWNSPLHF
>TRBV4-2|TRBJ2-1
CASSRSGGPDNEQFF
>TRBV7-2|TRBJ2-3
CASSLGADTQYF
>TRBV29-1|TRBJ1-1
CSVEGQGAGAAEAFF
>TRBV7-7|TRBJ2-2
CASSSSGSNTGELFF
>TRBV9|TRBJ2-7
CASSAGQGFHEQYF
>TRBV28|TRBJ1-6
CASSRGTGNSPLHF
>TRBV12-3/TRBV12-4|TRBJ2-1
CASTDRTWTSTNEQFF
>TRBV20-1|TRBJ2-5
CSAPRSRGAGTQYF
>TRBV20-1|TRBJ2-2
CSARDRQREGYGGELFF
>TRBV3-1|TRBJ2-7
CASSQVTDDSYEQYF
>TRBV5-1|TRBJ2-1
CASRTGTSGSSYNEQFF
>TRBV29-1|TRBJ2-7
CSVTSRTPYEQYF
>TRBV6-5|TRBJ1-1
CASGKATEAFF
>TRBV20-1|TRBJ1-1
CSARDFGRMLNTEAFF
>TRBV6-5|TRBJ2-2
CATKLTAGELFF
>TRBV24-1|TRBJ2-1
CATSQDNEQFF
>TRBV10-3|TRBJ2-1
CAISATSGSGNNEQFF
>TRBV7-3|TRBJ2-3
CASSPSLAGGADTQYF
>TRBV27|TRBJ2-1
CASSSGGGGGYNEQFF
>TRBV29-1|TRBJ2-2
CSGTNTGELFF
>TRBV9|TRBJ2-2
CASSVEGGTGELFF
>TRBV12-3/TRBV12-4|TRBJ1-1
CASSTQGVEAFF
>TRBV5-1|TRBJ2-1
CASRLAGAVGEQFF
>TRBV19|TRBJ1-5
CASTSPTGVVGGNQPQHF
>TRBV7-9|TRBJ2-7
CASSLSTGPGDYEQYF